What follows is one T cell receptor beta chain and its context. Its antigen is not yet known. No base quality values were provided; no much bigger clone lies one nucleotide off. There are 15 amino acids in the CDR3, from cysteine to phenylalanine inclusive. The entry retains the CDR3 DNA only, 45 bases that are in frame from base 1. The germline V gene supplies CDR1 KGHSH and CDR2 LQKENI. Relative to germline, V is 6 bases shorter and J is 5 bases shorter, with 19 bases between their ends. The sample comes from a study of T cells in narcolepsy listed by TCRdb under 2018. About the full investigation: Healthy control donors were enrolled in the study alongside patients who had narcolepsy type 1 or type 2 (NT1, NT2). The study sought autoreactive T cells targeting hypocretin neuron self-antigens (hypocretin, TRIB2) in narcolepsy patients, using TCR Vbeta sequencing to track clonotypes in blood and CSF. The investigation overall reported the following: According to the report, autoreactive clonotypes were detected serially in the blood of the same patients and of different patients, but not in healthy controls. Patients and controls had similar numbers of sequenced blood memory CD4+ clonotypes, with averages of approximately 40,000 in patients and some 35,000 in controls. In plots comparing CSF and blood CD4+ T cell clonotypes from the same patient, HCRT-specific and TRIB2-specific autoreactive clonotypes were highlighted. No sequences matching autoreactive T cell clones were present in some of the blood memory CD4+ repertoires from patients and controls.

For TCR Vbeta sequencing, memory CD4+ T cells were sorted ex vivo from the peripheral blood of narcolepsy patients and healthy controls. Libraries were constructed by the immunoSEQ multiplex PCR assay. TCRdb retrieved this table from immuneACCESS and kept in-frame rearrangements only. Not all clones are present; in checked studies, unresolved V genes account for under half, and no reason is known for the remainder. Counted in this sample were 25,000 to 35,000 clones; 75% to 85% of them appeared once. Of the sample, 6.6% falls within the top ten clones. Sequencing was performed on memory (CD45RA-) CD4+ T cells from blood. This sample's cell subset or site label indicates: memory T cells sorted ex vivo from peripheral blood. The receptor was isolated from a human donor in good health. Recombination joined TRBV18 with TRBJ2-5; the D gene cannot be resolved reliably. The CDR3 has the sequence CASSQGIASGETQYF. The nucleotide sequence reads TGTGCCAGCTCCCAAGGAATAGCCTCCGGGGAGACCCAGTACTTC.